The present entry profiles one T cell receptor beta chain with its context. Its cognate antigen has yet to be identified. No base quality values were provided; no much bigger clone lies one nucleotide off. This specimen comes from a study of T cells in Graves' hyperthyroidism and ophthalmopathy (dated by TCRdb to the late 2010s). About the study as a whole: Peripheral blood samples were taken at initial diagnosis, before any treatment was given. Whether ophthalmopathy could be predicted prospectively was tested in an independent validation cohort made up of 18 to 20 hyperthyroidism patients plus 17 patients who later progressed to ophthalmopathy. The study also compared thyroid tissue and blood T-cell repertoires from five or six Graves' hyperthyroidism patients. Once sampling was done, hyperthyroidism patients were given methimazole at a starting dose of 30 mg daily, whereas ophthalmopathy patients were given high-dose intravenous methylprednisolone. The 95 to 100 discovery patients were randomly divided into training and test sets at a 7:3 ratio. The paper describes TCR Vbeta CDR3 sequencing of around 140 peripheral blood samples, made up of about 40 ophthalmopathy patients, roughly 80 hyperthyroidism patients and about 17 progressor patients. To identify TCR V-J signatures that set the groups apart, the researchers used a discovery cohort of approximately 98 patients, made up of 40 to 45 with Graves' ophthalmopathy and 55 to 65 with stable Graves' hyperthyroidism.

Stable Graves' hyperthyroidism was defined as no progression to ophthalmopathy during 18 months of follow-up. Hyperthyroidism patients were aged 18 to 65 years and newly diagnosed, with disease duration of less than 2 months. Patients with uncontrolled infections, other autoimmune diseases, pregnancy or lactation were excluded. Diagnoses were established on the basis of clinical symptoms, serum thyroxine and TRAb, thyroid ultrasound, and orbital computed tomography. PBMCs were isolated from about 10 ml of fresh peripheral blood by Ficoll-Paque density gradient centrifugation. Total RNA was extracted with Trizol reagent, and quality was checked on an Agilent 2100 Bioanalyzer. Points the paper makes about the study in general: In validation, progression to ophthalmopathy was predicted by the model with roughly 69% sensitivity and roughly 76% specificity, a median of approximately 7.1 months before onset. Most expanded thyroid clonotypes (frequency above 0.001) were also detected in blood, suggesting blood repertoires may reflect thyroid immune responses. In cross-validation, a model built on a 13 V-J signature told ophthalmopathy apart from stable hyperthyroidism with 87.88% sensitivity and about 81% specificity, and in testing the same model reached 80%/75%. Sample size was not statistically predetermined, and blinding of investigators to group allocation was not performed.

CDR1 is given as MNHEY and CDR2 as SMNVEV, both from the germline V gene (reference sequence). Including the terminal cysteine and phenylalanine, the CDR3 comprises 12 residues. The read is trimmed to its CDR3 DNA, 36 bases read in frame from base 1. The junction carries 6 bases between V and J, which are trimmed by 5 bases and 2 bases respectively. The TCR beta CDR3 regions were amplified from the RNA transcripts. The first round of RT-PCR for the TCR CDR3 was performed with the HTBI primer set and the Qiagen OneStep RT-PCR kit. The libraries were constructed in a second round of multiplex PCR and then size-selected and purified. Sequencing of the libraries was done on an Illumina HiSeq2000 using paired-end 100 bp reads. The authors processed their data as follows. SOAPnuke was used to process the raw data, removing reads that contained adapters or uncalled bases, had a mean Phred below 15, or lacked an exact match to the constant primer or identifier. COPE v1.2.5 was used to merge the high-quality paired reads, and each unique nucleotide sequence was defined as a clonotype. MiTCR v1.1 was used to align the clonotypes against IMGT TRBV, TRBD and TRBJ reference segments. The analysis included only V-J combinations with a frequency above 0.0001, which together covered around 99% of the repertoires. The TCS score was defined as F50 (clonal expansion) divided by E x V (chaos), with BLOSUM62-based TCRdist calculated between CDR3 peptides within each V-J. Welch's t-statistics and random forest reduced some 510 V-J features to about 12, which were used in a naive Bayes classifier (R e1071). In-frame beta chains were kept once TCRdb had trimmed the public reads at Q25 with fastp and called clones with MiXCR. Records with the same CDR3 protein are collapsed into one entry carrying the most frequent genes and DNA. The V and J calls here are based on TCRdb, not the publication. The sample table records 500,000 to 750,000 distinct CDR3 sequences; 15% to 19% of these occur just once. The ten biggest clones cover 7.3% of the sample.

Here the chain combines TRBV27 and TRBJ2-5; too little of a D gene remains to name it. Sequencing was performed on blood. The receptor's source is a woman in her 30s with Graves' hyperthyroidism. CDR3 sequence: CASSNHQETQYF. Read as DNA, the sequence is TGTGCCAGCAGTAACCATCAAGAGACCCAGTACTTC.